Presented here are 24 T cell receptor beta chains from one specimen sequenced in a study of shared clonotypes between healthy human individuals. Profiled with immunoSEQ multiplex PCR; TCRdb holds only in-frame clones, not every one. The sample carries some 630,000 clones, 72% recorded once. The sample consisted of memory CD4+ T cells sorted from blood. Subset meaning: CD45RA-negative fraction. These receptors were obtained from a woman younger than 45 in good health.

This chain links TRBV10-3 with TRBJ2-7, with 10 bases identical to TRBD2. Germline V gene lookup returns CDR1 ENHRY and CDR2 SYGVKD. The CDR3 runs 15 residues. Trimming took 4 bases from V and 1 from J; bases not matched to a gene: 4. CDR3 bases: TGTGCCATCAGTGGAGCGGGAGGGGGTTCCTACGAGCAGTACTTC. This translates into CAISGAGGGSYEQYF.

This clone showed up just a few times. J is TRBJ2-5 and V is TRBV14, with D possibly TRBD1 on 6 matching bases. The CDR3 sequence is 12 residues long. CDR1 and CDR2 from the germline V gene are SGHDN and FVKESK. V lost 2 bases and J 9 bases, leaving 10 bases between the germline ends. The CDR3 loop reads CASSQPQGPQYF. The CDR3 DNA reads TGTGCCAGCAGCCAACCTCAGGGGCCCCAGTACTTC.

The gene calls are TRBV6-6 and TRBJ2-1; no definite D call. Trimming shortened V by 8 bases and J by 0 bases, and 8 bases separated the two germline ends. Germline V lookup: CDR1 MNHNY, CDR2 SVGAGI (reference sequence). CDR3 size: 13 residues. CDR3 in DNA: TGTGCCAGCCAGCCCAGCTCCTACAATGAGCAGTTCTTC. This encodes CASQPSSYNEQFF.

The rearrangement uses TRBV29-1 and TRBJ2-7, with 7 bases fitting TRBD1. Germline trimming cut 7 bases from V and 3 bases from J; bases unmatched to any gene: 12. This CDR3 contains 14 residues. In germline, CDR1 is SQVTM, CDR2 ANQGSEA. CDR3 in DNA: TGCAGCGCTTTATCCCGGGACAGCAACTACGAGCAGTACTTC. Translating it yields CSALSRDSNYEQYF.

This CDR3 is CASSPPNRVGGNYEQYF. The CDR3 DNA is TGTGCCAGCTCACCTCCCAACCGTGTAGGGGGCAACTACGAGCAGTACTTC. The chain uses TRBV18 and TRBJ2-7; 7 nucleotides agree with TRBD1. The CDR3 totals 17 residues. V dropped 3 bases and J dropped 3; count of bases not matched to a gene: 14. Germline-derived CDR1 and CDR2 are KGHSH and LQKENI.

The chain recombines TRBV7-2 with TRBJ2-7, with 7 bases aligning to TRBD1. The CDR3 runs 15 residues. Germline CDR1 and CDR2: SGHTA and FQGNSA. The V and J ends lost 4 bases and 0 bases, in that order; junction bases with no gene match: 6. DNA for the CDR3: TGTGCCAGCAGCTCCTCGACAGGGTTCTCCTACGAGCAGTACTTC. Protein product: CASSSSTGFSYEQYF.

The chain combines TRBV2 with TRBJ2-5, with 9 bases that match TRBD1. J gave up 5 bases and V 6 bases, and 7 bases lay outside the gene matches. The CDR3 is 14 amino acids. The germline V gene has CDR1 SNHLY and CDR2 FYNNEI. The CDR3 reads CASRGTGGAETQYF. In DNA, the CDR3 is TGTGCCAGCAGAGGAACAGGGGGCGCGGAGACCCAGTACTTC.

This sequence joins TRBV27 and TRBJ1-2, with TRBD1 identical over 8 bases. With 5 bases clipped from V and 4 bases from J, the junction kept 12 bases outside the gene matches. The CDR3 spans 16 residues. In germline, CDR1 is MNHEY, CDR2 SMNVEV (reference sequence). The CDR3 DNA reads TGTGCCAGCAGTCCCAGTGGACAGGGTTTGATCTATGGCTACACCTTC. This gives the protein CASSPSGQGLIYGYTF.

This chain connects TRBV5-1 to TRBJ2-3, with TRBD1 identical over 9 bases. V was pared by 4 bases and J by 4 bases, with 10 bases of the junction left unmatched. This CDR3 spans 16 amino acids. Germline values: CDR1 SGHRS, CDR2 YFSETQ. CDR3: CASSVDPGQGSDTQYF. The CDR3 region has the DNA TGCGCCAGCAGCGTAGACCCGGGACAGGGATCAGATACGCAGTATTTT.

The chain employs TRBV7-6 and TRBJ1-3; 8 nucleotides match TRBD1. Germline V gene sequence: CDR1 SGHVS, CDR2 FNYEAQ. Trimming took 5 bases from V and 7 from J; bases not matched to a gene: 7. The CDR3 is 14 amino acids. CDR3 in DNA: TGTGCCAGCAGCAGTCCTCGACAGGGGAACACCATATATTTT. Translation: CASSSPRQGNTIYF.

The table lists this clone with a few counts. The rearrangement uses TRBV2 and TRBJ2-7; no clear D gene. The germline V gene has CDR1 SNHLY and CDR2 FYNNEI. This CDR3 region has 12 residues. The CDR3 here is CAPGLPSYEQYF. The CDR3 bases are TGTGCGCCCGGTCTGCCTTCCTACGAGCAGTACTTC.

The V and J genes are TRBV5-6 and TRBJ2-7; TRBD1 agrees at 7 bases. The J segment lost 0 bases and the V segment lost 7 bases, leaving 7 bases of the junction unmatched. This CDR3 is built from 14 residues. From germline, CDR1 is SGHDT and CDR2 YYEEEE. The chain's CDR3 is CASEAGGISYEQYF. The CDR3 DNA follows: TGTGCCAGCGAGGCAGGGGGTATCTCCTACGAGCAGTACTTC.

V gene TRBV5-4 combines with J gene TRBJ2-7; no clear D. Germline CDR1 reads SGHNT; CDR2 reads YYREEE (reference sequence). The V end lost 0 bases, the J end lost 5 bases, and 9 bases lay between the germline ends. The CDR3 has 13 residues. Here the CDR3 DNA reads TGTGCCAGCAGCTTGGAACGGCTTGACGAGCAGTACTTC. It encodes CASSLERLDEQYF.

The V call is TRBV19, the J call TRBJ2-1; the D is unclear. Trimming shortened V by 3 bases and J by 3 bases, and 6 bases separated the two germline ends. From germline, CDR1 is LNHDA and CDR2 SQIVND (reference sequence). The CDR3 extends over 13 amino acids. CDR3 protein: CASSIRHYNEQFF. DNA of the CDR3: TGTGCCAGTAGTATCCGACACTACAATGAGCAGTTCTTC. Based on the CDR3 plus reference TRBV19 and TRBJ2-1, the full variable domain is DGGITQSPKYLFRKEGQNVTLSCEQNLNHDAMYWYRQDPGQGLRLIYYSQIVNDFQKGDIAEGYSVSREKKESFPLTVTSAQKNPTAFYLCASSIRHYNEQFFGPGTRLTVL.

This clone has a single count. The chain is built from TRBV20-1 and TRBJ2-2; D remains ambiguous. Deletions cut 6 bases from V and 8 bases from J, with 10 bases between. This CDR3 is 11 amino acids long. From germline, CDR1 is DFQATT and CDR2 SNEGSKA (reference sequence). The CDR3 sequence: CSAPTWGELFF. In DNA form, the CDR3 reads TGCAGTGCCCCTACATGGGGGGAGCTGTTTTTT.

There are a few counts of this clone. The rearrangement links TRBV6-1 to TRBJ2-3; 11 bases are a match to TRBD1. Germline V gene lookup returns CDR1 MNHNS and CDR2 SASEGT. With V trimmed by 7 bases and J by 7 bases, 10 bases remained unmatched. The CDR3 has 15 amino acids. As DNA, the CDR3 is TGTGCCAGCAAAGGACAGGGGGCGATCCTAAATACGCAGTATTTT. The encoded protein is CASKGQGAILNTQYF.

The chain carries TRBV28 and TRBJ1-2; no clear D. The CDR3 has 13 residues. V lost 1 base, J lost 7 bases, and 10 bases lay in between. CDR1 is MDHEN and CDR2 is SYDVKM in the germline V gene. The CDR3: CASSLSGRRGYTF. The CDR3 DNA is TGTGCCAGCAGTTTATCCGGCAGGCGTGGCTACACCTTC.

The chain employs TRBV7-2 and TRBJ2-1, with 12 bases matching TRBD2. The ends lost 5 bases at V and 3 bases at J; junction bases unmatched: 8. Germline CDR1 reads SGHTA; CDR2 reads FQGNSA. The CDR3 extends over 17 amino acids. The CDR3 region is CASSRTSGEPIYNEQFF. For the CDR3, the DNA is TGTGCCAGCAGCCGGACTAGCGGGGAACCCATCTACAATGAGCAGTTCTTC.

The rearrangement uses TRBV28 and TRBJ2-2; D gene uncertain. CDR3 length: 15 residues. Trimming shortened V by 6 bases and J by 4 bases, and 15 bases separated the two germline ends. The germline V gene has CDR1 MDHEN and CDR2 SYDVKM. The DNA for the CDR3 is TGTGCCAGCAGCCCATGGTCCGATTCCACCGGGGAGCTGTTTTTT. This translates into CASSPWSDSTGELFF.

V is TRBV25-1 and J is TRBJ2-7; TRBD1 matches at 9 bases. Germline assignment: CDR1 MGHDK and CDR2 SYGVNS. This CDR3 is 15 amino acids long. Trimming at V came to 1 base and at J to 4 bases, leaving 5 bases not matched to a gene. The CDR3, as DNA: TGTGCCAGCAGTGAATCCGGACAGGGGAAATACGAGCAGTACTTC. It encodes CASSESGQGKYEQYF.

The V gene is TRBV11-2, the J gene TRBJ2-7; 11 bases match TRBD2. The CDR3 is made up of 14 amino acids. J gave up 3 bases and V 4 bases, and 2 bases lay outside the gene matches. Germline CDR1 and CDR2: SGHAT and FQNNGV. The CDR3 reads CASSSLAGDYEQYF. The CDR3 bases are TGTGCCAGCAGCTCACTAGCGGGAGACTACGAGCAGTACTTC.

This clone was recorded a few times. This rearrangement joins TRBV7-9 to TRBJ2-3, with 10 bases that match TRBD2. V lost 0 bases and J lost 6; bases outside the gene matches: 6. This CDR3 contains 16 residues. From germline, CDR1 is SEHNR and CDR2 FQNEAQ (reference sequence). CDR3 region: CASSLASGGLIDTQYF. In DNA, the CDR3 is TGTGCCAGCAGCTTAGCTAGCGGGGGGCTCATTGATACGCAGTATTTT.

The chain recombines TRBV5-1 with TRBJ1-1, with unresolved D. The CDR3 loop spans 16 amino acids. Germline V lookup: CDR1 SGHRS, CDR2 YFSETQ. Trimming left V 3 bases short and J 4 bases short, with 19 bases between. CDR3 sequence: CASSSRQSGATTEAFF. DNA for the CDR3: TGCGCCAGCAGCTCCCGACAATCCGGAGCGACCACTGAAGCTTTCTTT.

The chain joins TRBV18 to TRBJ2-3, with D unresolved. Trimming took 2 bases from V and 0 from J, leaving 6 bases between them. CDR1 and CDR2 (germline): KGHSH, LQKENI. This CDR3 is 14 amino acids long. Written as DNA, the CDR3 is TGTGCCAGCTCACCATACAGTAGCACAGATACGCAGTATTTT. This sequence encodes CASSPYSSTDTQYF.